The entry below describes one T cell receptor (beta chain). This record comes from a study of blood T cell repertoires in COVID-19. About the research overall: The United States, Italy and Spain were the sources of the acute and convalescent COVID-19 samples.

Data came from immunoSEQ multiplex PCR; TCRdb stores just in-frame clones and leaves some out. The sample holds some 260,000 clones, approximately 88% seen once. V lost 2 bases to trimming and J lost 0 bases, with 8 bases between them. Germline V CDR1 and CDR2: SQVTM, ANQGSEA. This CDR3 spans 14 amino acids. V and J are TRBV29-1 and TRBJ2-1, with a tentative D call TRBD2 (6 bases). The sample consisted of peripheral blood. The sequence derives from a woman in her sixties or seventies with COVID-19, enrolled during active disease. The CDR3 reads CSVERRGSYNEQFF. The CDR3 DNA reads TGCAGCGTTGAAAGGCGGGGCTCCTACAATGAGCAGTTCTTC.